This is a list of T cell receptor beta chains from one sample in a study of blood T cell repertoires in COVID-19. Assay: immunoSEQ multiplex PCR; the TCRdb copy retains only in-frame clones and omits some. The sample lists about 280,000 clones, approximately 80% occurring once. Sequenced material: PBMCs or T cells enriched from blood (not recorded which). These receptors originate from a man aged 40-55 years who had been exposed to COVID-19. The CDR3 runs from the conserved cysteine through the conserved F or W. The D gene is left open where the match is weak. The size entry is marked missing in some rows and otherwise reads once, few, many or a size class.

TRBV19	NA	TRBJ2-2	18	NA	CASSIGGRISGRTGELFF	TGTGCCAGTAGTATAGGGGGCAGGATCTCAGGGCGCACCGGGGAGCTGTTTTTT
TRBV27	NA	TRBJ2-1	17	NA	CASSSSLPGSHINEQFF	TGTGCCAGCAGTTCCTCCTTACCAGGGTCACACATCAATGAGCAGTTCTTC
TRBV7-2	NA	TRBJ2-7	13	NA	CASSPGQGDEQYF	TGTGCCAGCAGTCCTGGGCAAGGTGACGAGCAGTACTTC
TRBV5-1	few	TRBJ1-6	15	NA	CASSPGDLNNSPLHF	TGCGCCAGCTCCCCAGGGGACCTTAACAATTCACCCCTCCACTTT
TRBV12-3/TRBV12-4	NA	TRBJ2-2	13	NA	CASSLVEGGELFF	TGTGCCAGCAGTTTAGTTGAGGGCGGGGAGCTGTTTTTT
TRBV18	few	TRBJ1-1	13	NA	CASSREGGTEAFF	TGTGCCAGCTCACGTGAGGGAGGCACTGAAGCTTTCTTT
TRBV7-2	NA	TRBJ2-7	14	TRBD2	CASSLTGGGYEQYF	TGTGCCAGCAGCTTAACGGGGGGTGGGTACGAGCAGTACTTC
TRBV5-5	NA	TRBJ1-3	15	NA	CASRLDLSGGNTIYF	TGTGCCAGCAGATTGGACCTTAGTGGTGGAAACACCATATATTTT
TRBV11-2	NA	TRBJ1-2	14	NA	CASSPPGRLNGYTF	TGTGCCAGCAGCCCTCCCGGCAGACTGAATGGCTACACCTTC
TRBV15	NA	TRBJ2-2	13	NA	CATSRGRGRELFF	TGTGCCACCAGCAGAGGGAGAGGGAGGGAGCTGTTTTTT
TRBV29-1	NA	TRBJ2-7	12	TRBD1	CSVVQGAREQYF	TGCAGCGTTGTACAGGGGGCGAGGGAGCAGTACTTC
TRBV7-9	few	TRBJ2-5	15	NA	CASSLGGTVQETQYF	TGTGCCAGCAGCTTAGGCGGGACAGTTCAAGAGACCCAGTACTTC
TRBV7-9	NA	TRBJ2-1	15	TRBD2	CASSFVAGGWNEQFF	TGTGCCAGCAGCTTTGTAGCGGGAGGGTGGAATGAGCAGTTCTTC
TRBV29-1	NA	TRBJ2-7	12	TRBD1	CSGGTARDEQYF	TGCAGCGGGGGGACAGCACGGGACGAGCAGTACTTC
TRBV2	NA	TRBJ1-3	14	NA	CASASQRSGNTIYF	TGTGCCAGCGCTTCCCAGCGCTCTGGAAACACCATATATTTT
TRBV18	NA	TRBJ2-1	16	TRBD1	CASSPPNGQGYNEQFF	TGTGCCAGCTCACCACCGAACGGACAGGGGTACAATGAGCAGTTCTTC
TRBV30	once	TRBJ1-3	13	NA	CAGGESAGNTIYF	TGTGCCGGCGGGGAATCGGCTGGAAACACCATATATTTT
TRBV29-1	once	TRBJ2-7	15	NA	CSGNQWRQALSEQYF	TGCAGCGGGAATCAGTGGAGACAGGCCCTTAGCGAGCAGTACTTC
TRBV10-2	NA	TRBJ2-3	13	TRBD1	CASTGQPTDTQYF	TGCGCCAGCACGGGACAGCCCACAGATACGCAGTATTTT
TRBV29-1	NA	TRBJ2-7	12	TRBD1	CSVQGANYEQYF	TGCAGCGTACAGGGGGCAAACTACGAGCAGTACTTC
TRBV19	NA	TRBJ2-5	12	NA	CASSIAGETQYF	TGTGCCAGTAGTATAGCGGGAGAGACCCAGTACTTC
TRBV15	NA	TRBJ2-3	14	NA	CATRRQATGDTQYF	TGTGCCACCAGGCGACAGGCAACTGGAGATACGCAGTATTTT
TRBV7-2	NA	TRBJ2-3	14	NA	CASSFTGGTDTQYF	TGTGCCAGCAGCTTTACGGGGGGCACAGATACGCAGTATTTT
TRBV18	NA	TRBJ1-6	13	NA	CASSPDRNSPLHF	TGTGCCAGCTCACCAGACAGGAATTCACCCCTCCACTTT
TRBV5-8	few	TRBJ2-2	15	NA	CASSEGGGWTGELFF	TGTGCCAGCAGCGAAGGGGGGGGCTGGACCGGGGAGCTGTTTTTT
TRBV10-3	NA	TRBJ1-2	12	TRBD1	CATWDSHYGYTF	TGTGCCACTTGGGACAGTCACTATGGCTACACCTTC
TRBV28	NA	TRBJ2-1	16	TRBD2	CASRNPGGSTYNEQFF	TGTGCCAGCAGGAACCCGGGGGGAAGTACCTACAATGAGCAGTTCTTC
TRBV29-1	NA	TRBJ2-1	12	NA	CSVASTNNEQFF	TGCAGCGTTGCATCTACCAACAATGAGCAGTTCTTC
TRBV5-1	few	TRBJ2-7	14	NA	CASGLSTDGGEQYF	TGCGCCAGCGGACTCTCCACGGACGGTGGGGAGCAGTACTTC
TRBV5-1	NA	TRBJ2-7	14	TRBD1	CASSLTGQEYEQYF	TGCGCCAGCAGCTTGACGGGACAGGAGTACGAGCAGTACTTC
TRBV7-2	NA	TRBJ2-7	16	TRBD2	CASSPQSGRVAYEQYF	TGTGCCAGCAGCCCCCAAAGCGGGAGGGTCGCCTACGAGCAGTACTTC
TRBV11-2	NA	TRBJ2-6	16	NA	CASSQRQGSGANVLTF	TGTGCCAGCAGCCAACGTCAGGGCTCTGGGGCCAACGTCCTGACTTTC
TRBV19	NA	TRBJ1-3	16	TRBD1	CASSPGTGFSGNTIYF	TGTGCCAGTAGTCCCGGGACAGGATTCTCTGGAAACACCATATATTTT